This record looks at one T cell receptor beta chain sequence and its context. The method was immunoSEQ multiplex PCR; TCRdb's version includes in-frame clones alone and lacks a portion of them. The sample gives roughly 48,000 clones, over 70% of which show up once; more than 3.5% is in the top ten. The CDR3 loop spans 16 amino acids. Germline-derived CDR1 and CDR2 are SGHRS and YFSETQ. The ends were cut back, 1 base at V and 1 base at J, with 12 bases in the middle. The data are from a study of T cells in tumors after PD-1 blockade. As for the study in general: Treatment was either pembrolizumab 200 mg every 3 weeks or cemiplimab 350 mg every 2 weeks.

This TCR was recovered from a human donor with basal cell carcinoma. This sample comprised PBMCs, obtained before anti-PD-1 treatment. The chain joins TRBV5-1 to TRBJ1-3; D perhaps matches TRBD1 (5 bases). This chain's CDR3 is CASSLSGRESGNTIYF. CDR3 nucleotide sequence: TGCGCCAGCAGCTTGTCTGGCAGGGAATCTGGAAACACCATATATTTT.